The 22 T cell receptor beta chains listed next were all sequenced from one sample in a study of blood T cell repertoires in COVID-19. Assay used: immunoSEQ multiplex PCR; TCRdb lists only in-frame clones, some missing. The repertoire holds about 38,000 clones, with around 81% as singletons. The specimen was peripheral blood. The source of these receptors is a man aged 45-65 years with active COVID-19.

The chain joins TRBV5-4 to TRBJ2-7; TRBD1 matches at 9 bases. The CDR3 is 15 residues long. Germline V lookup: CDR1 SGHNT, CDR2 YYREEE (reference sequence). The V gene end was trimmed by 3 bases and the J gene end by 3 bases; junction bases not matched to a gene: 7. The CDR3 protein is CASSSGRQGGYEQYF. The DNA for the CDR3 is TGTGCCAGCAGCTCCGGACGACAGGGGGGCTACGAGCAGTACTTC.

V is TRBV19 and J is TRBJ2-1; 8 bases align to TRBD1. CDR3 size: 14 residues. The V gene end was trimmed by 4 bases and the J gene end by 4 bases; junction bases not matched to a gene: 3. In germline, CDR1 is LNHDA, CDR2 SQIVND (reference sequence). The CDR3 bases are TGTGCCAGTAGTAGGGGACAGGAGTACAATGAGCAGTTCTTC. Its translation is CASSRGQEYNEQFF.

This chain links TRBV28 with TRBJ2-7; no reliable D call. The V gene's germline CDR1 is MDHEN and CDR2 SYDVKM. Trimming removed 1 base from V and 2 bases from J, with 9 bases in between. The CDR3 covers 14 residues. Here the CDR3 DNA reads TGTGCCAGCAGTTTATACAGCACAACCTACGAGCAGTACTTC. Protein product: CASSLYSTTYEQYF.

V gene TRBV6-5 combines with J gene TRBJ1-1; 10 bases align to TRBD1. The J segment lost 4 bases and the V segment lost 6 bases, leaving 5 bases of the junction unmatched. The CDR3 runs 14 residues. Looked up from germline, CDR1 is MNHEY and CDR2 is SVGAGI. The CDR3 DNA reads as TGTGCCAGCAGCCGAAGACAGGGGGCCACTGAAGCTTTCTTT. Protein: CASSRRQGATEAFF.

This clone was seen a single time. The CDR3 sequence is CASDGSSNTEAFF. CDR3 in DNA: TGTGCCAGCGACGGGTCCAGCAACACTGAAGCTTTCTTT. The chain has TRBV28 and TRBJ1-1; D ambiguous. V lost 8 bases to trimming and J lost 2 bases, with 12 bases between them. The CDR3 consists of 13 residues. Germline CDR1 and CDR2: MDHEN and SYDVKM.

J is TRBJ1-6 and V is TRBV13; 7 bases are a match to TRBD1. Germline values: CDR1 PRHDT, CDR2 FYEKMQ (reference sequence). V trimming: 0 bases; J trimming: 5 bases; junction bases outside the gene matches: 1. The CDR3 totals 15 residues. The CDR3 coding sequence is TGTGCCAGCAGCTTAGGGACAGGGCATAATTCACCCCTCCACTTT. Its protein is CASSLGTGHNSPLHF.

This clone was counted between two and nine times. This rearrangement joins TRBV27 to TRBJ1-2; a weak D match, TRBD1 (6 bases). The germline V and J ends were trimmed by 7 bases and 3 bases, with 21 bases remaining between them. The CDR3 is made up of 16 amino acids. CDR1 MNHEY and CDR2 SMNVEV come from the germline V gene (reference sequence). The CDR3 DNA sequence: TGTGCCAGCAATCCAGGTCCAGGGACAACTTACTATGGCTACACCTTC. Translation: CASNPGPGTTYYGYTF.

This clone is a singleton in its sample. The chain has TRBV4-2 and TRBJ2-5, with TRBD2 matching over 7 bases. CDR3 length equals 16 residues. The germline V gene encodes CDR1 LGHNA and CDR2 YNFKEQ. V dropped 1 base and J dropped 2; count of bases not matched to a gene: 7. DNA for the CDR3: TGTGCCAGCAGCCAAGGTCCCGGGGGGTTACAAGAGACCCAGTACTTC. Protein: CASSQGPGGLQETQYF.

The chain joins TRBV12-5 to TRBJ1-5; tentative D call: TRBD1 (6 bases). V dropped 1 base and J dropped 13 bases, with 8 bases sitting between them. CDR3 length equals 11 residues. Per the germline V gene, CDR1 is LGHNT and CDR2 is FRNRAP. The CDR3 nucleotides read TGTGCTAGTGGTTTGGGACAGGAGCAGCATTTT. This sequence encodes CASGLGQEQHF.

J is TRBJ2-2 and V is TRBV24-1, with D unresolved. The CDR3 runs 15 residues. CDR1 is KGHDR and CDR2 is SFDVKD in the germline V gene. V shed 3 bases and J shed 0 bases, with 7 bases lying between them. DNA of the CDR3: TGTGCCACCAGTGATACCAGTACGAACACCGGGGAGCTGTTTTTT. It specifies CATSDTSTNTGELFF.

This clone has more than one count but fewer than ten. The chain uses TRBV6-5 and TRBJ1-2, with TRBD1 matching over 8 bases. The CDR3 length is 15 residues. V shed 5 bases and J 2 bases; nucleotides not matched to a gene: 7. Germline assignment: CDR1 MNHEY and CDR2 SVGAGI. CDR3 protein: CASSKSTGDNYGYTF. The CDR3, as DNA: TGTGCCAGCAGTAAATCGACAGGGGACAACTATGGCTACACCTTC.

This sequence joins TRBV6-5 and TRBJ2-2; D perhaps matches TRBD1 (5 bases). The CDR3 consists of 15 residues. The V gene lost 2 bases and the J gene lost 4 bases, with 11 bases spanning the gap. Germline V CDR1 and CDR2: MNHEY, SVGAGI. The CDR3 region is CASSYEQGSTGELFF. CDR3 DNA sequence: TGTGCCAGCAGTTACGAGCAGGGCTCCACCGGGGAGCTGTTTTTT.

The chain is built from TRBV10-3 and TRBJ1-1; 10 positions match TRBD1. CDR3 length: 20 amino acids. Germline CDR1 is ENHRY and CDR2 is SYGVKD. Trimming took 7 bases from V and 3 from J; bases not matched to a gene: 23. The CDR3 nucleotides read TGTGCCATCAAGGTGGAGAAGGGACAGGGGTGGTGGACTGGGGACACTGAAGCTTTCTTT. Its protein product is CAIKVEKGQGWWTGDTEAFF.

The V gene is TRBV10-3, the J gene TRBJ2-7; D is perhaps TRBD1 (6 bases). Looked up from germline, CDR1 is ENHRY and CDR2 is SYGVKD. The CDR3 covers 14 residues. V was trimmed by 3 bases and J by 3 bases, leaving 12 bases between them. Here the CDR3 reads CAISDSRGRYEQYF. CDR3 sequence (DNA): TGTGCCATCAGTGACTCCAGGGGTCGCTACGAGCAGTACTTC.

The J gene is TRBJ1-1, the V gene TRBV2; 9 nucleotides align to TRBD1. CDR1 SNHLY and CDR2 FYNNEI come from the germline V gene. The length of the CDR3 is 14 residues. With V trimmed by 6 bases and J by 3 bases, 5 bases remained unmatched. The CDR3 here is CASRDRGWDTEAFF. DNA for the CDR3: TGTGCCAGCAGGGACAGGGGATGGGACACTGAAGCTTTCTTT.

The chain has TRBV27 and TRBJ2-3, with 9 bases aligning to TRBD2. CDR1 and CDR2 from the germline V gene are MNHEY and SMNVEV (reference sequence). The ends lost 3 bases at V and 4 bases at J; junction bases unmatched: 5. The CDR3 has 15 residues. CDR3 region: CASSFRGGGPDTQYF. CDR3 coding DNA: TGTGCCAGCAGTTTTCGCGGGGGGGGCCCAGATACGCAGTATTTT.

The rearrangement joins TRBV19 to TRBJ2-2; 7 nucleotides align to TRBD1. The CDR3 runs to 15 residues. V gave up 7 bases and J gave up 2 bases; unmatched junction bases: 7. Germline V gives CDR1 LNHDA, CDR2 SQIVND (reference sequence). This CDR3 reads CASKDRVLNTGELFF. DNA for the CDR3: TGTGCCAGTAAAGACAGGGTCCTTAACACCGGGGAGCTGTTTTTT.

The chain combines TRBV9 with TRBJ2-3; no firm D call. The CDR3 runs to 14 residues. Trimming took 3 bases from V and 3 from J, leaving 11 bases between them. Germline V gives CDR1 SGDLS, CDR2 YYNGEE. The CDR3 DNA follows: TGTGCCAGCAGCGCCGAAACTTGGACAGATACGCAGTATTTT. This gives the protein CASSAETWTDTQYF.

This clone was detected only once. This rearrangement joins TRBV5-4 to TRBJ2-3; the match to TRBD1 covers 9 bases. V lost 1 base to trimming and J lost 5 bases; unmatched junction nucleotides: 5. Germline-derived CDR1 and CDR2 are SGHNT and YYREEE (reference sequence). The CDR3 length is 15 residues. CDR3 sequence (DNA): TGTGCCAGCAGCTTGCAGTCGGGACAGGGAGATACGCAGTATTTT. It encodes CASSLQSGQGDTQYF.

This clone showed up just a few times. This rearrangement joins TRBV4-3 to TRBJ2-2; TRBD1 agrees at 7 bases. The CDR3 runs to 16 residues. Trimming at V came to 4 bases and at J to 2 bases, leaving 7 bases not matched to a gene. Germline V CDR1 and CDR2: LGHNA, YSLEER. CDR3 protein: CASSPGQDHNTGELFF. Here the CDR3 DNA reads TGCGCCAGCAGCCCTGGACAGGACCATAACACCGGGGAGCTGTTTTTT.

V is TRBV5-6 and J is TRBJ2-1, with 8 bases lining up with TRBD2. This CDR3 contains 14 residues. V lost 4 bases to trimming and J lost 9 bases; unmatched junction nucleotides: 9. Germline CDR1 reads SGHDT; CDR2 reads YYEEEE. In nucleotides, the CDR3 is TGTGCCAGCAGCCGCGGGGGGAGTCCTGTTGAGCAGTTCTTC. Translation gives CASSRGGSPVEQFF. Full variable domain (remainder filled in from reference TRBV5-6 and TRBJ2-1): DAGVTQSPTHLIKTRGQQVTLRCSPKSGHDTVSWYQQALGQGPQFIFQYYEEEERQRGNFPDRFSGHQFPNYSSELNVNALLLGDSALYLCASSRGGSPVEQFFGPGTRLTVL.

The V call is TRBV7-4, the J call TRBJ2-3; no definite D call. V was shortened by 4 bases and J by 0 bases, with 2 bases between the two germline ends. CDR1 is SGHVT and CDR2 is SQSDAQ in the germline V gene. The CDR3 runs 12 residues. CDR3 protein: CASSSSTDTQYF. The CDR3 coding sequence is TGTGCCAGCAGCTCTAGCACAGATACGCAGTATTTT.